The next 7 T cell receptor beta chains were all read from a single sample in a study of OX40 agonist ivuxolimab in advanced cancers. Generated by immunoSEQ multiplex PCR, the TCRdb table keeps only in-frame clones and is missing some. This table holds 55,000 to 65,000 clones, approximately 82% found once. The starting material was CD4+ or CD8+ T cells sorted from blood, obtained in a trial of the OX40 agonist ivuxolimab. The origin of the receptors is an adult with an advanced solid tumor such as melanoma, head and neck, liver or kidney cancer.

J is TRBJ2-1 and V is TRBV11-3; D might be TRBD2 (5 bases). Germline assignment: CDR1 SGHNT and CDR2 YENEEA. V was trimmed by 0 bases and J by 9 bases, leaving 15 bases between them. This CDR3 is 15 amino acids long. In DNA form, the CDR3 reads TGTGCCAGCAGCTTAGATTACGAGGGCGAGGGTGAGCAGTTCTTC. It codes for CASSLDYEGEGEQFF.

This chain uses TRBV5-4 with TRBJ2-5, with 12 bases fitting TRBD2. Germline V gene lookup returns CDR1 SGHNT and CDR2 YYREEE (reference sequence). The CDR3 is 16 residues long. J was trimmed by 5 bases and V by 0 bases; bases with no gene match: 5. In DNA form, the CDR3 reads TGTGCCAGCAGCTTGGTCCTAGCGGGAGGGCAGGAGACCCAGTACTTC. Translating it yields CASSLVLAGGQETQYF.

V and J are TRBV7-3 and TRBJ2-3, with TRBD2 identical over 12 bases. The CDR3 is made up of 17 amino acids. Germline V gene sequence: CDR1 SGHTA, CDR2 FQGTGA. V gave up 1 base and J gave up 1 base; unmatched junction bases: 3. The CDR3 region is CASSLRTSGKGTDTQYF. DNA of the CDR3: TGTGCCAGCAGCTTAAGGACTAGCGGGAAGGGCACAGATACGCAGTATTTT.

This chain connects TRBV5-1 to TRBJ2-5; TRBD2 matches at 9 bases. This CDR3 region has 20 residues. Trimming at V came to 3 bases and at J to 1 base, leaving 19 bases not matched to a gene. Germline loops: CDR1 SGHRS, CDR2 YFSETQ. The CDR3 loop reads CASSSSSSRRLAEIQETQYF. Here the CDR3 DNA reads TGCGCCAGCAGCTCGTCATCGTCAAGAAGACTAGCGGAGATCCAAGAGACCCAGTACTTC.

The chain employs TRBV4-1 and TRBJ1-1; the D gene is possibly TRBD1 (6 bases). CDR1 is MGHRA and CDR2 is YSYEKL in the germline V gene. Trimming took off 3 bases at V and 6 bases at J, with 20 bases between the two ends. CDR3 length equals 16 residues. CDR3 amino acids: CASSQERGGEHSEAFF. The CDR3 DNA reads as TGCGCCAGCAGCCAGGAGAGGGGGGGAGAACACTCTGAAGCTTTCTTT.

The chain links TRBV2 to TRBJ2-2; tentatively, D is TRBD1 or TRBD2 (5 bases each). CDR1 is SNHLY, CDR2 FYNNEI, per germline. The length of the CDR3 is 15 residues. Trimming removed 4 bases from V and 7 bases from J, with 16 bases in between. The CDR3: CASSAQRGDLGELFF. The CDR3 nucleotides read TGTGCCAGCAGTGCCCAAAGAGGGGACCTCGGGGAGCTGTTTTTT.

The chain uses TRBV2 and TRBJ1-5, with TRBD1 matching over 8 bases. Germline-derived CDR1 and CDR2 are SNHLY and FYNNEI. The CDR3 contains 16 residues. Trimming removed 2 bases from V and 3 bases from J; junction bases left unmatched: 6. CDR3 in DNA: TGTGCCAGCAGTGAATTGGCAGGGGGCAACAATCAGCCCCAGCATTTT. Its translation is CASSELAGGNNQPQHF.